This T cell receptor (beta chain) was recovered during a study of CD8 T cells in ankylosing spondylitis (TCRdb year 2017). Regarding the complete study: T cell receptor beta repertoires were profiled in healthy donors and ankylosing spondylitis patients so that disease-linked TCR variants could be found. The whole study cohort included 108 healthy donors and 20 to 30 ankylosing spondylitis patients. Peripheral blood was sampled, and synovial fluid was also collected from ankylosing spondylitis patients.

TCRdb records Illumina HiSeq 2500 as the sequencer. Quantitative 5'-RACE with molecular barcodes was used to prepare TCR beta libraries. The paper's data handling went like this. A new computational method based on a probabilistic model of VDJ rearrangement was used to identify disease-linked TCR variants. TCRdb's own reprocessing of the public reads used fastp at Q25 and MiXCR and kept productive beta chains. For every CDR3 protein sequence, its rows merge into one entry that carries the most common genes and DNA. Clone size and V and J calls follow TCRdb, not the original study. The table for this sample lists about 360,000 distinct CDR3 sequences; roughly 20% of them were counted only once. The ten most abundant clones make up over 10% of the sample. At the junction V is shortened by 5 bases and J by 8 bases; bases outside the gene matches: 6. CDR1 and CDR2, looked up from the germline V gene, are SQVTM and ANQGSEA. The CDR3 contains 13 residues, cysteine and phenylalanine counted. The DNA shown is the 39-base CDR3, in frame from base 1.

This clonotype showed up just a few times. Its antigen is unknown. Base quality data are lacking; no much larger clone is found one base away. Summary of the overall study and its limitations: According to the report, matched synovial fluid samples from ankylosing spondylitis patients were significantly enriched for the disease-linked clones. Some motif variants had previously been reported in the synovial fluid and blood of reactive arthritis patients, which suggests shared mechanisms of disease initiation. The disease-linked clones showed a CD8+ phenotype and occurred at relatively low frequencies in peripheral blood. Blood from ankylosing spondylitis patients appeared to be characterized by a TCR beta motif composed of several highly homologous amino acid variants.

Recombination joined TRBV29-1 with TRBJ2-1; 10 bases in between match TRBD1. The sequencing sample was made of blood, either unsorted or a sorted T cell fraction (not recorded which). The sequence derives from a male donor with ankylosing spondylitis or in good health (not recorded which). The CDR3 region: CSVSGTGADEQFF. The nucleotide sequence is given as TGCAGCGTTTCCGGGACAGGGGCGGATGAGCAGTTCTTC.